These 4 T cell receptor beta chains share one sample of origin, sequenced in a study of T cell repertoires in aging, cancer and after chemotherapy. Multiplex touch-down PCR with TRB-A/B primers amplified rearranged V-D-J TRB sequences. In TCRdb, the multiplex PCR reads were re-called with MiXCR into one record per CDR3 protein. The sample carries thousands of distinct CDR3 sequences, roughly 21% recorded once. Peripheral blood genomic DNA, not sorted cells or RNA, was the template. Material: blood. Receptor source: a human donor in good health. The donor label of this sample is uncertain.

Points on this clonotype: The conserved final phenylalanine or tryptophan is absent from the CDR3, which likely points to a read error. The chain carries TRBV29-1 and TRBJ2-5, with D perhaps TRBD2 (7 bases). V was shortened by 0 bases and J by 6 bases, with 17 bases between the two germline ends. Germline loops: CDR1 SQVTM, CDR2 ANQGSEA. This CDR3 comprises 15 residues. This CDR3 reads CSVEDTTGREQTQYY. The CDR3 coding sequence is TGCAGCGTTGAAGATACTACAGGGAGGGAACAGACCCAGTACTAC.

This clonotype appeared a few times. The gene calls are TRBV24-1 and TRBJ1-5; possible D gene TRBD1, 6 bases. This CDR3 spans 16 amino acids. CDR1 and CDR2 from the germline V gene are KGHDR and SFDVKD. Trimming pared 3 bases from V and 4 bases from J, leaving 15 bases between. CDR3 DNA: TGTGCCACCAGTGATGATACAGGGATCCTTAATCAGCCCCAGCATTTT. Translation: CATSDDTGILNQPQHF.

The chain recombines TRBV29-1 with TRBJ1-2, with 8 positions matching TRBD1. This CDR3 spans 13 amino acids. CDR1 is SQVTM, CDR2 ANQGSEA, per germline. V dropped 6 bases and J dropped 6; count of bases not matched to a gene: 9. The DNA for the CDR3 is TGCAGCGTACGGACAGGGCAAGGAGATGGCTACACCTTC. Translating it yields CSVRTGQGDGYTF.

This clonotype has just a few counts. The chain's CDR3 is CASSGQGGTEAFF. The DNA of the CDR3 is TGTGCCAGCAGTGGACAGGGGGGCACTGAAGCTTTCTTT. The J gene is TRBJ1-1, the V gene TRBV27; TRBD1 matches 10 bases. With V trimmed by 5 bases and J by 4 bases, 1 base remained unmatched. This CDR3 region has 13 residues. Germline values: CDR1 MNHEY, CDR2 SMNVEV (reference sequence).